The rows below give T cell receptor beta chains drawn from one sample of a study of PD-1 blockade in classical Hodgkin lymphoma. Sequencing was performed with immunoSEQ multiplex PCR; in TCRdb, only in-frame clones are kept and a portion is missing. The sample records 20,000 to 25,000 clones, about 76% being singletons. Sequenced material: peripheral blood mononuclear cells (PBMCs), taken before the second cycle of nivolumab. These receptors were collected from a human donor with classical Hodgkin lymphoma. Both conserved end residues are part of each CDR3. D genes are given only for firm matches. Size is stated for part of the rows, as once, few or many counts, or as a class when the clone is expanded.

d_call,clone_size,j_call,v_call,cdr3_nt,cdr3_aa
.,few,TRBJ2-7,TRBV5-4,TGTGCCAGCAGCTCGACAGGGAGGCAGGGCTACGAGCAGTACTTC,CASSSTGRQGYEQYF
.,.,TRBJ2-2,TRBV30,TGTGCCTGGAGGGGTGGGGACGGCAACACCGGGGAGCTGTTTTTT,CAWRGGDGNTGELFF
.,.,TRBJ1-1,TRBV2,TGTGCCAGCATGGGCAGGGTTGGCACTGAAGCTTTCTTT,CASMGRVGTEAFF
.,.,TRBJ2-5,TRBV6-1,TGTGCCAGCCTCAGGGACCGGAGGGAGACCCAGTACTTC,CASLRDRRETQYF
.,.,TRBJ1-5,TRBV7-9,TGTGCCAGCAGCCAGGGGTATGATGTAGCCGATAGCAATCAGCCCCAGCATTTT,CASSQGYDVADSNQPQHF
.,.,TRBJ2-1,TRBV5-4,TGTGCCAGCAGCCCTCGAAGGGGAAGGGGGGCCGCGGATGAGCAGTTCTTC,CASSPRRGRGAADEQFF
.,few,TRBJ2-7,TRBV6-6,TGTGCCAGCACCTACGGGGGCCAGACCTACGAGCAGTACTTC,CASTYGGQTYEQYF
.,.,TRBJ1-1,TRBV6-5,TGTGCCAGCAGTCCACACTTGAACACTGAAGCTTTCTTT,CASSPHLNTEAFF
TRBD1,.,TRBJ2-1,TRBV15,TGTGCCACCAGCAGAGGAGGGGGCGCGGGCAATGAGCAGTTCTTC,CATSRGGGAGNEQFF
.,.,TRBJ2-1,TRBV28,TGTGCCAGCAGTTTCGTAACGGTCCTCGCCGGGGATGAGCAGTTCTTC,CASSFVTVLAGDEQFF
.,.,TRBJ1-5,TRBV2,TGTGCCACAGCCCCCGGACAGTGGGACAATCAGCCCCAGCATTTT,CATAPGQWDNQPQHF
TRBD2,.,TRBJ2-3,TRBV11-2,TGTGCCAGCAGCTCTGGCACCGGGAGGGCAGATACGCAGTATTTT,CASSSGTGRADTQYF
.,.,TRBJ2-1,TRBV21-1,TGTGCCAGCAGCCACTGGAGACAGGCAGGCGATGGTGAGCAGTTCTTC,CASSHWRQAGDGEQFF
.,large,TRBJ2-7,TRBV19,TGTGCCAGTAGTATGGGCAGGGGAATCTACGAGCAGTACTTC,CASSMGRGIYEQYF
.,.,TRBJ1-2,TRBV5-1,TGCGCCAGCAGCTTGGTTCACGGGGAACGGTATGGCTACACCTTC,CASSLVHGERYGYTF
.,.,TRBJ2-5,TRBV15,TGTGCCACCAGCAGGGGACCAACATTCGGCTTAGAGACCCAGTACTTC,CATSRGPTFGLETQYF
.,.,TRBJ2-7,TRBV5-1,TGCGCCAGCAGCTTTTCCGCCGGTTCCTACGAGCAGTACTTC,CASSFSAGSYEQYF
.,.,TRBJ1-6,TRBV7-9,TGTGCCAGCAGCTTAGGGGATTCACCCCTCCACTTT,CASSLGDSPLHF
TRBD2,.,TRBJ2-3,TRBV9,TGTGCCAGCAGCTCTAGCGGGGGGGCGTCGGATACGCAGTATTTT,CASSSSGGASDTQYF
.,.,TRBJ1-4,TRBV23-1,TGCGCCAGCAGTCAATCGGCCCCCGGGCAGGGGAATGAAAAACTGTTTTTT,CASSQSAPGQGNEKLFF
TRBD1,.,TRBJ2-1,TRBV5-1,TGCGCCAGCAGCCCGGGACAGGGGGTTGATGAGCAGTTCTTC,CASSPGQGVDEQFF
TRBD2,.,TRBJ2-1,TRBV11-3,TGTGCCAGCAATCGAGCAGGGACTAGCGGGGTAGCCAATGAGCAGTTCTTC,CASNRAGTSGVANEQFF
.,.,TRBJ1-4,TRBV4-2,TGTGCCAGCAGCCAAAGACAGATCCTTAATGAAAAACTGTTTTTT,CASSQRQILNEKLFF
.,once,TRBJ2-3,TRBV5-6,TGTGCCAGCAGCGGGTGGGGGCCTACGACAGATACGCAGTATTTT,CASSGWGPTTDTQYF
.,.,TRBJ2-5,TRBV6-5,TGTGCCAGCAGTTACTCGACAGGTGGGGAGACCCAGTACTTC,CASSYSTGGETQYF
.,.,TRBJ2-1,TRBV7-2,TGTGCCAGCAGCTTATGGCAGGCTAGCAATGAGCAGTTCTTC,CASSLWQASNEQFF
TRBD2,.,TRBJ2-5,TRBV19,TGTGCCAGTAGTAACACAGGACTAGCGGAAGAGACCCAGTACTTC,CASSNTGLAEETQYF
.,.,TRBJ2-7,TRBV18,TGTGCCAGCTCACCACTCCCAGCCTCCTACGAGCAGTACTTC,CASSPLPASYEQYF
TRBD2,.,TRBJ2-2,TRBV7-9,TGTGCCAGCACCCCGGGACTAGCGGTAAACACCGGGGAGCTGTTTTTT,CASTPGLAVNTGELFF
.,few,TRBJ2-7,TRBV5-4,TGTGCCAGCAGCTTGGCCTACGCGGACGAGCAGTACTTC,CASSLAYADEQYF
.,once,TRBJ1-2,TRBV6-6,TGTGCCAGCACTCCCGGGCCTTTCTATGGCTACACCTTC,CASTPGPFYGYTF
.,.,TRBJ1-2,TRBV2,TGTGCCAGCAGTGAAAGGTCCCTTTATGGCTACACCTTC,CASSERSLYGYTF
TRBD2,few,TRBJ2-1,TRBV5-1,TGCGCCAGCAGCTTTTATAGCGGGGGAAGCTCCTACAATGAGCAGTTCTTC,CASSFYSGGSSYNEQFF
.,once,TRBJ1-3,TRBV27,TGTGCCAGCAGTTTAAGAGGTGCTGGAAACACCATATATTTT,CASSLRGAGNTIYF
TRBD1,once,TRBJ2-7,TRBV18,TGTGCCAGCTCACCAGACAGGGGGCTTGGCGGGATCCCTTCCTACGAGCAGTACTTC,CASSPDRGLGGIPSYEQYF
.,.,TRBJ2-7,TRBV28,TGTGCCAGCAGGAGAGGGACACGCGGCCTCTACGAGCAGTACTTC,CASRRGTRGLYEQYF
.,.,TRBJ2-5,TRBV11-3,TGTGCCAGCAGCGTACAAGAGACCCAGTACTTC,CASSVQETQYF
.,.,TRBJ2-7,TRBV11-3,TGTGCCAGCAGCTTAGATCCGGTTTCTTCCCACTACGAGCAGTACTTC,CASSLDPVSSHYEQYF